Shown below are 24 T cell receptor beta chains from a single sample sequenced in a study of CD8 T cells in ankylosing spondylitis. These receptors are not linked to any known antigen. MiXCR, applied by TCRdb to the 5' RACE reads, yields one record per CDR3 protein. The top ten clones hold more than 0.5% of a sample with hundreds of thousands of distinct CDR3 sequences, about 11% of them seen once. Whole-study results and caveats: One TCR beta motif, made up of 7 or 8 highly homologous variants, appeared characteristic of ankylosing spondylitis blood.

Sequenced sample: blood, either unsorted or a sorted T cell fraction (not recorded which). The origin of the receptors is a male donor with ankylosing spondylitis.

The rearrangement uses TRBV12-3 or TRBV12-4 and TRBJ2-2; D not resolved. The CDR3 extends over 13 amino acids. V was clipped by 5 bases and J by 6 bases, with 10 bases between them. CDR3 loop: CASSRKGAGELFF. For the CDR3, the DNA is TGTGCCAGCAGTCGAAAAGGAGCCGGGGAGCTGTTTTTT.

This chain connects TRBV2 to TRBJ2-7; D is possibly TRBD1 (6 bases). Per germline, CDR1 SNHLY and CDR2 FYNNEI. V was shortened by 6 bases and J by 2 bases, with 14 bases between the two germline ends. CDR3 length equals 14 residues. The CDR3 sequence is CASSPEAGAYEQYF. In DNA form, the CDR3 reads TGTGCCAGCAGCCCCGAGGCAGGGGCCTACGAGCAGTACTTC.

The chain combines TRBV5-6 with TRBJ2-5; 9 nucleotides align to TRBD1. V shed 2 bases, J shed 5 bases, and the junction held 7 bases outside the gene matches. The CDR3 runs 15 residues. Germline assignment: CDR1 SGHDT and CDR2 YYEEEE. The CDR3 loop is CASSLLTGGIETQYF. In DNA, the CDR3 is TGTGCCAGCAGCTTACTGACAGGGGGGATCGAGACCCAGTACTTC.

The gene calls are TRBV7-9 and TRBJ2-3; tentative D call: TRBD1 (6 bases). The CDR3 has 16 residues. The germline CDR1 and CDR2 sequences are SEHNR and FQNEAQ (reference sequence). V dropped 2 bases and J dropped 3 bases, with 15 bases sitting between them. The CDR3 DNA is TGTGCCAGCAGCTTATCGACCGGGACAAAGACAGATACGCAGTATTTT. It specifies CASSLSTGTKTDTQYF.

This clonotype showed up just a few times. V gene TRBV6-2 or TRBV6-3 combines with J gene TRBJ2-1; 8 bases agree with TRBD2. The CDR3 consists of 14 residues. The V gene end was trimmed by 6 bases and the J gene end by 5 bases; junction bases not matched to a gene: 6. Germline CDR1 and CDR2: MNHEY and SVGEGT. In nucleotides, the CDR3 is TGTGCCAGCAGACGCGGACTAGCCGACAATGAGCAGTTCTTC. Its translation is CASRRGLADNEQFF.

V usage is TRBV5-6 and J usage is TRBJ2-1; 9 bases map to TRBD1. This CDR3 contains 15 residues. The J segment lost 4 bases and the V segment lost 5 bases, leaving 7 bases of the junction unmatched. The germline V gene encodes CDR1 SGHDT and CDR2 YYEEEE. In DNA form, the CDR3 reads TGTGCCAGCAGAAAACGGGACAGGGTGTACAATGAGCAGTTCTTC. This gives the protein CASRKRDRVYNEQFF. Drawing the rest from reference TRBV5-6 and TRBJ2-1, the complete variable domain is DAGVTQSPTHLIKTRGQQVTLRCSPKSGHDTVSWYQQALGQGPQFIFQYYEEEERQRGNFPDRFSGHQFPNYSSELNVNALLLGDSALYLCASRKRDRVYNEQFFGPGTRLTVL.

This clonotype was observed at least ten times. The chain couples TRBV5-1 to TRBJ1-1; maybe TRBD1 (5 bases). The V and J ends lost 3 bases and 3 bases respectively, with 21 bases between them. Germline V CDR1 and CDR2: SGHRS, YFSETQ. This CDR3 region has 17 residues. This chain's CDR3 is CASSSTGVGGGYTEAFF. The CDR3 DNA is TGCGCCAGCAGCTCGACTGGCGTGGGGGGTGGTTACACTGAAGCTTTCTTT.

This clonotype was detected a few times. This chain links TRBV28 with TRBJ2-3; D gene ambiguous. CDR3 length equals 12 residues. The germline V and J ends were trimmed by 4 bases and 14 bases, with 16 bases remaining between them. From germline, CDR1 is MDHEN and CDR2 SYDVKM. CDR3 bases: TGTGCCAGCAGTTACTCGCGTAGGACGTCGTATTTT. It yields the protein CASSYSRRTSYF.

This clonotype appeared a few times. The V call is TRBV5-5, the J call TRBJ1-1, with D unclear. Germline V gene lookup returns CDR1 SGHKS and CDR2 YYEKEE (reference sequence). V lost 9 bases, J lost 2 bases, and 20 bases lay in between. The CDR3 has 15 amino acids. Here the CDR3 DNA reads TGTGCCAAGAGCCCCGTTCGTGGAGGAAACACTGAAGCTTTCTTT. Protein: CAKSPVRGGNTEAFF.

This clonotype was observed a few times. The chain employs TRBV5-1 and TRBJ2-3; 9 bases align to TRBD1. J lost 2 bases, V lost 5 bases, and 6 bases had no gene match. This CDR3 contains 15 residues. Germline assignment: CDR1 SGHRS and CDR2 YFSETQ. The CDR3 nucleotides are TGCGCCAGCAGGCGGACAGGGGACTACACAGATACGCAGTATTTT. Protein: CASRRTGDYTDTQYF.

This clonotype turned up a few times. The V call is TRBV21-1, the J call TRBJ2-2; no DNA check was done on the table's D call, TRBD1. TRBV21-1 is reported as a pseudogene. This CDR3 has 17 amino acids. The CDR3 region has the DNA TGTGCCAGTAAAACGGGACAGGGGGCGCGAGGTACCGGGGAGCTGTTTTTT. Residues: CASKTGQGARGTGELFF.

J is TRBJ1-1 and V is TRBV9, with D possibly matching TRBD1 (5 bases). Germline V gene data show CDR1 as SGDLS and CDR2 as YYNGEE. V lost 0 bases to trimming and J lost 2 bases, with 11 bases between them. This CDR3 region has 15 residues. CDR3 bases: TGTGCCAGCAGCGTAGAGTTAAGGGGCAACACTGAAGCTTTCTTT. It codes for CASSVELRGNTEAFF.

This clonotype occurred a few times. The chain recombines TRBV5-1 with TRBJ2-5; 8 bases match TRBD1. The length of the CDR3 is 15 residues. Germline values: CDR1 SGHRS, CDR2 YFSETQ. The ends lost 1 base at V and 6 bases at J; junction bases unmatched: 8. The CDR3 protein is CASSLSPGGQQTQYF. DNA for the CDR3: TGCGCCAGCAGCTTGTCACCAGGGGGCCAGCAGACCCAGTACTTC.

Turning to this clonotype: The junction differs from germline at one of its ends, possibly a read error. This rearrangement joins TRBV5-1 to TRBJ2-3; 7 bases match TRBD2. Germline lookup yields CDR1 SGHRS and CDR2 YFSETQ. The CDR3 sequence is 14 residues long. The DNA of the CDR3 is TGCGCCAGCAGCCCTTTTGCGGGAGAAGATACGCAATATTTT. Protein sequence: CASSPFAGEDTQYF.

The rearrangement joins TRBV20-1 to TRBJ1-2, with 7 bases fitting TRBD1. With 8 bases clipped from V and 3 bases from J, the junction kept 6 bases outside the gene matches. This CDR3 contains 12 residues. Germline CDR1 DFQATT, CDR2 SNEGSKA (reference sequence). The CDR3 spells CSTTGWDYGYTF. The CDR3 coding sequence is TGCAGTACGACAGGGTGGGACTATGGCTACACCTTC.

This chain links TRBV11-3 with TRBJ1-1; weak D call: TRBD1 (6 bases). Trimming stripped 4 bases from V and 5 bases from J, with 17 bases between. The CDR3 covers 15 residues. Germline V CDR1 and CDR2: SGHNT, YENEEA. As DNA, the CDR3 is TGTGCCAGCAGCTCATCTGGCGGGGGGCGAACTGAAGCTTTCTTT. It specifies CASSSSGGGRTEAFF.

This clonotype was picked up a small number of times. V is TRBV5-1 and J is TRBJ2-2; D may be TRBD1 (6 bases). Per the germline V gene, CDR1 is SGHRS and CDR2 is YFSETQ. Trimming shortened V by 0 bases and J by 6 bases, and 12 bases separated the two germline ends. The CDR3 extends over 15 amino acids. The CDR3 nucleotides read TGCGCCAGCAGCTTGGTGGGACAACGTTCCGGGGAGCTGTTTTTT. Its translation is CASSLVGQRSGELFF.

V usage is TRBV5-6 and J usage is TRBJ2-7, with 10 nucleotides matching TRBD1. This CDR3 is built from 17 residues. Trimming took 4 bases from V and 0 from J; bases not matched to a gene: 10. Germline values: CDR1 SGHDT, CDR2 YYEEEE. CDR3 DNA sequence: TGTGCCAGCAGCCTAGACAGGGGGCGCGAATTCTCCTACGAGCAGTACTTC. Residues: CASSLDRGREFSYEQYF.

Only a few counts were recorded for this clonotype. The V call is TRBV2, the J call TRBJ2-5; TRBD1 might be the D (5 bases). The CDR3 has 14 amino acids. Germline CDR1 is SNHLY and CDR2 is FYNNEI. Between the trimmed V and J ends, which lost 4 bases and 6 bases, there was a span of 15 bases. CDR3 sequence: CASSVRGRSQTQYF. The CDR3 DNA reads as TGTGCCAGCAGTGTTAGGGGAAGGAGCCAGACCCAGTACTTC.

The V gene is TRBV29-1, the J gene TRBJ2-3; no reliable D call. The V gene's germline CDR1 is SQVTM and CDR2 ANQGSEA. The CDR3 length is 13 residues. Trimming pared 7 bases from V and 1 base from J, leaving 12 bases between. CDR3 nucleotides: TGCAGCGCTCAAGCTAGGGGCACAGATACGCAGTATTTT. Amino acids: CSAQARGTDTQYF.

This clonotype was counted a few times. The rearrangement links TRBV6-5 to TRBJ2-7; D is perhaps TRBD2 (6 bases). The CDR3 consists of 14 residues. V was trimmed by 4 bases and J by 9 bases, leaving 19 bases between them. CDR1 and CDR2 (germline): MNHEY, SVGAGI. The CDR3 region is CASSLGLGISRQYF. The CDR3 DNA reads TGTGCCAGCAGTTTGGGACTGGGTATTTCGAGGCAGTACTTC.

The table lists this clonotype with a few counts. The CDR3, as DNA: TGCAGCGTCGACAGCGGATGGGACACTGAAGCTTTCTTT. Amino acids: CSVDSGWDTEAFF. The chain carries TRBV29-1 and TRBJ1-1; D might be TRBD1 (5 bases). From germline, CDR1 is SQVTM and CDR2 ANQGSEA. The CDR3 spans 13 residues. V dropped 6 bases and J dropped 3 bases, with 14 bases sitting between them.

A few counts support this clonotype. This chain joins TRBV6-1 and TRBJ1-2, with D perhaps matching TRBD1 (5 bases). Per germline, CDR1 MNHNS and CDR2 SASEGT. CDR3 size: 14 residues. V lost 7 bases to trimming and J lost 2 bases, with 14 bases between them. The chain's CDR3 is CASKQGSENYGYTF. The CDR3 DNA follows: TGTGCCAGCAAGCAGGGCAGCGAAAACTATGGCTACACCTTC.

The chain carries TRBV5-1 and TRBJ2-1, with 9 positions matching TRBD1. The CDR3 is made up of 15 amino acids. In germline, CDR1 is SGHRS, CDR2 YFSETQ. V shed 4 bases, J shed 7 bases, and the junction held 9 bases outside the gene matches. The CDR3 nucleotides read TGCGCCAGCAGCCTGGGACAGGGTCTTCGAAATGAGCAGTTCTTC. Residues: CASSLGQGLRNEQFF.